The clone carrying this TCR beta chain was observed a handful of times. V shed 5 bases, J shed 2 bases, and the junction held 7 bases outside the gene matches. This CDR3 comprises 16 residues. The germline V gene encodes CDR1 KGHDR and CDR2 SFDVKD. TCRdb analysed the 5' RACE reads with MiXCR anew, one entry per CDR3 protein. The table has over 350,000 distinct CDR3 sequences, about a sixth seen once; the top ten hold 20% to 25%. The source of the sample is a study of T-cell memory formation after mild COVID-19. The sequenced sample consisted of PBMCs or a T cell subset sorted from them (not recorded which). The sequence was collected from a man aged 18 to 35 who had mild COVID-19 (a few samples of this study predate the infection). Cell type and time point are not known. This chain connects TRBV24-1 to TRBJ2-2, with 7 bases that match TRBD1. Written as DNA, the CDR3 is TGTGCCACCAGTGCAACCGGGACAGCAAACACCGGGGAGCTGTTTTTT. Translation gives CATSATGTANTGELFF.